These T cell receptor beta chains were read from a single sample in a study of neurological immune-mediated disorders. TCRdb reanalysed the 5' RACE reads using MiXCR and keeps one entry per CDR3 protein. The top ten hold roughly 3.9% of the sample, which has 30,000 to 45,000 distinct CDR3 sequences, around a tenth seen once. The source material was CD4+ T cells from blood. These receptors all come from a woman aged 25 to 39 with HTLV-1-associated myelopathy (HAM/TSP). The CDR3 runs from the conserved cysteine through the conserved F or W. The order of the fields is CDR3 length, D gene, clone size, V gene, J gene, CDR3 protein, CDR3 DNA. The D gene is left open where the match is weak. Only part of the rows carry a size: once, few, many, or a class if the clone is expanded.

len: 16
d_gene: .
abundance: many
v_gene: TRBV5-1
j_gene: TRBJ1-4
CDR3aa: CASSSLASATNEKLFF
CDR3nt: TGCGCCAGCAGCTCTCTCGCTAGTGCAACTAATGAAAAACTGTTTTTT

len: 14
d_gene: .
abundance: many
v_gene: TRBV12-3/TRBV12-4
j_gene: TRBJ2-7
CDR3aa: CASSSHRAGYEQYF
CDR3nt: TGTGCCAGCAGTTCTCACCGGGCCGGCTACGAGCAGTACTTC

len: 15
d_gene: .
abundance: medium-sized
v_gene: TRBV20-1
j_gene: TRBJ1-1
CDR3aa: CSARGAGEGNTEAFF
CDR3nt: TGCAGTGCTAGGGGGGCGGGAGAAGGTAACACTGAAGCTTTCTTT

len: 15
d_gene: .
abundance: many
v_gene: TRBV20-1
j_gene: TRBJ1-2
CDR3aa: CSARDRASSNYGYTF
CDR3nt: TGCAGTGCTAGAGACCGGGCCAGCTCCAACTATGGCTACACCTTC

len: 14
d_gene: TRBD1
abundance: many
v_gene: TRBV20-1
j_gene: TRBJ1-5
CDR3aa: CSAPRGTVNQPQHF
CDR3nt: TGCAGTGCCCCGAGGGGGACAGTTAATCAGCCCCAGCATTTT

len: 15
d_gene: TRBD1
abundance: many
v_gene: TRBV10-3
j_gene: TRBJ2-7
CDR3aa: CAISEPDRANYEQYF
CDR3nt: TGTGCCATCAGTGAGCCGGACAGGGCAAACTACGAGCAGTACTTC

len: 14
d_gene: .
abundance: many
v_gene: TRBV2
j_gene: TRBJ2-2
CDR3aa: CASGRSPSTGELFF
CDR3nt: TGTGCCAGCGGGCGCAGCCCGAGCACCGGGGAGCTGTTTTTT

len: 17
d_gene: .
abundance: .
v_gene: TRBV7-8
j_gene: TRBJ2-2
CDR3aa: CASSLRGAGVFTGELFF
CDR3nt: TGTGCCAGCAGCCTCCGGGGGGCGGGGGTGTTTACCGGGGAGCTGTTTTTT

len: 15
d_gene: .
abundance: many
v_gene: TRBV5-1
j_gene: TRBJ2-3
CDR3aa: CASSLGAGSTDTQYF
CDR3nt: TGCGCCAGCAGCTTGGGCGCGGGGAGCACAGATACGCAGTATTTT

len: 13
d_gene: TRBD1
abundance: .
v_gene: TRBV5-1
j_gene: TRBJ1-1
CDR3aa: CASSQRTGDEAFF
CDR3nt: TGCGCCAGCAGCCAGAGAACAGGGGACGAAGCTTTCTTT

len: 12
d_gene: .
abundance: many
v_gene: TRBV7-9
j_gene: TRBJ2-5
CDR3aa: CASSLGRQTQYF
CDR3nt: TGTGCCAGTTCTCTGGGGAGGCAGACCCAGTACTTC

len: 14
d_gene: .
abundance: many
v_gene: TRBV7-8
j_gene: TRBJ1-3
CDR3aa: CASSLVGRGNTIYF
CDR3nt: TGTGCCAGCAGCTTAGTTGGCAGGGGAAACACCATATATTTT